This TCR beta chain emerged from a study of OX40 agonist ivuxolimab in advanced cancers. The table came from immunoSEQ multiplex PCR; TCRdb's copy has only in-frame clones and leaves some out. The sample includes tens of thousands of clones, nearly 80% of them seen just once. The CDR3 consists of 14 residues. V lost 4 bases to trimming and J lost 6 bases; unmatched junction nucleotides: 7. Germline V CDR1 and CDR2: SNHLY, FYNNEI. Study-wide results and caveats: Partial responders at 0.1-3.0 mg/kg showed near-lowest clonal expansion. Some nonresponders also had low normalized T-cell clonal expansion. At doses 0.1 to 3.0 mg/kg, CD4+ and CD8+ clones expanded.

In regard to this clone: Its antigen is still unknown.

The genes are TRBV2 and TRBJ2-3; 7 bases map to TRBD2. The input for sequencing was CD4+ or CD8+ T cells sorted from blood, taken in a trial of the OX40 agonist ivuxolimab. The sequence derives from an adult with an advanced solid tumor such as melanoma, head and neck, liver or kidney cancer. CDR3 amino acids: CASSAGRAADTQYF. CDR3 nucleotides: TGTGCCAGCAGTGCGGGGAGGGCAGCGGATACGCAGTATTTT. Complete variable domain (other parts from reference TRBV2 and TRBJ2-3): EPEVTQTPSHQVTQMGQEVILRCVPISNHLYFYWYRQILGQKVEFLVSFYNNEISEKSEIFDDQFSVERPDGSNFTLKIRSTKLEDSAMYFCASSAGRAADTQYFGPGTRLTVL.